The following is a T cell receptor beta chain sequence with its context. The sample belongs to a study of blood T cell repertoires in COVID-19. Study-level background: The United States, Italy and Spain provided the acute and convalescent COVID-19 samples. The analysed material was cDNA or gDNA that came from T cells, B-cell-depleted T cells, or PBMCs.

The repertoire was sequenced with immunoSEQ multiplex PCR; TCRdb's copy has only in-frame clones and lacks some. Of over 120,000 clones listed, 60% to 80% are singletons. The recovered donors of Cohort 3 showed two negative PCRs, clearance, or symptom resolution. This CDR3 region has 13 residues. Trimming took 4 bases from V and 5 from J, leaving 12 bases between them. Germline V CDR1 and CDR2: SGHDT, YYEEEE. This sequence originates from a woman in her fifties or sixties who had recovered from COVID-19. Sequenced: PBMCs or T cells enriched from blood (not recorded which). The gene calls are TRBV5-6 and TRBJ2-5; D gene ambiguous. The CDR3 bases are TGTGCCAGCAGCCCGCCAGCGCGGGAGACCCAGTACTTC. It codes for CASSPPARETQYF.